This TCR beta chain was profiled in a study of shared clonotypes between healthy human individuals. About the study: Three men and a couple of women, aged 18 to 49, were donors.

Broader study findings: Generation probabilities were higher for clonotypes shared across all four sorted-subset donors than for unshared ones. An effect of sequencing depth on clonotype sharing among donors was expected.

Naivety among CD8 cells was defined by CD45RO negativity and positive CCR7 selection, thereby excluding terminally differentiated effector memory CD45RA+ cells. The V gene end was trimmed by 5 bases and the J gene end by 1 base; junction bases not matched to a gene: 3. The CDR3 spans 14 residues. Germline CDR1 LNHDA, CDR2 SQIVND (reference sequence). For sorted subsets, approximately 0.2 ug DNA per replicate equaled 30,000 or so T cell genomes. Sequencing used immunoSEQ multiplex PCR; TCRdb keeps in-frame clones, though not all of them. The data hold over 2 million clones, with less than 95% observed a single time. The table lists this clone with a count of one. The antigen is not known. The sample contains more than one DNA sequence encoding this CDR3.

Sequencing was performed on naive CD8+ T cells sorted from blood. The chain is built from TRBV19 and TRBJ2-7; 9 bases match TRBD1. This clonotype was sampled from a young man in good health. The CDR3 DNA sequence: TGTGCCAGTAGTCCGGGGACAGGGTCCTACGAGCAGTACTTC. Residues: CASSPGTGSYEQYF.